A selection of T cell receptor beta chains follows, all from one sample in a study of blood T cell repertoires in COVID-19. The method was immunoSEQ multiplex PCR; TCRdb's version includes in-frame clones alone and lacks a portion of them. The table records around 140,000 clones, roughly four fifths of them present only once. The sequencing input was peripheral blood. The receptor source for this set is a woman aged 80 or over with active or convalescent COVID-19. Each CDR3 is given with its conserved first and last residue. D genes are given only for firm matches. Size is stated for part of the rows, as once, few or many counts, or as a class when the clone is expanded.

>-|-|TRBV4-1|TRBJ1-4|14
CASSLEGQSEKLFF
TGCGCCAGCAGCCTAGAGGGGCAGAGCGAAAAACTGTTTTTT
>-|-|TRBV6-5|TRBJ1-5|16
CASSSRQDISNQPQHF
TGTGCCAGCAGTTCCCGACAGGATATTAGCAATCAGCCCCAGCATTTT
>once|TRBD1|TRBV10-1|TRBJ2-7|15
CASSESGTGIREQYF
TGCGCCAGCAGTGAGTCGGGGACAGGGATTCGTGAGCAGTACTTC
>few|TRBD1|TRBV27|TRBJ1-5|15
CASSQGTGASGAQHF
TGTGCCAGCAGCCAAGGGACAGGGGCCTCCGGAGCCCAGCATTTT
>-|TRBD2|TRBV11-2|TRBJ2-1|15
CASRPGTSAYNEQFF
TGTGCCAGCAGGCCCGGGACTAGCGCCTACAATGAGCAGTTCTTC
>few|-|TRBV5-1|TRBJ1-1|13
CASSFAGNTEAFF
TGCGCCAGCAGCTTCGCAGGGAACACTGAAGCTTTCTTT
>-|-|TRBV2|TRBJ2-7|13
CASSDHRSYEQYF
TGTGCCAGCAGTGATCACAGATCCTACGAGCAGTACTTC
>few|-|TRBV6-6|TRBJ1-2|15
CASSLQQGRGYGYTF
TGTGCCAGCAGCCTCCAACAGGGTAGAGGCTATGGCTACACCTTC
>once|-|TRBV6-2/TRBV6-3|TRBJ2-7|18
CASSHDTLWGGPSYEQYF
TGTGCCAGCAGTCACGACACCTTGTGGGGGGGCCCCTCCTACGAGCAGTACTTC
>few|-|TRBV28|TRBJ1-2|14
CASSLGSRRYGYTF
TGTGCCAGCAGTTTAGGCTCTCGCCGCTATGGCTACACCTTC
>-|TRBD1|TRBV5-1|TRBJ1-1|14
CASSLGQGYTEAFF
TGCGCCAGCAGCTTAGGACAGGGTTACACTGAAGCTTTCTTT
>few|-|TRBV28|TRBJ2-7|15
CASSSLGGYSYEQYF
TGTGCCAGCAGTTCTTTGGGGGGTTACTCCTACGAGCAGTACTTC
>-|TRBD1|TRBV30|TRBJ1-2|15
CAWRSPRQGATGYTF
TGTGCCTGGAGGTCCCCCCGGCAGGGGGCTACAGGCTACACCTTC
>once|-|TRBV23-1|TRBJ1-6|16
CASSQFLPVNNSPLHF
TGCGCCAGCAGTCAATTTCTCCCGGTCAATAATTCACCCCTCCACTTT
>-|TRBD2|TRBV5-1|TRBJ2-1|15
CASSLDSGGAYEQFF
TGCGCCAGCAGCTTGGATAGCGGGGGGGCGTATGAGCAGTTCTTC
>-|TRBD1|TRBV11-3|TRBJ1-2|13
CASSLGDREGYTF
TGTGCCAGCAGCCTAGGGGACAGGGAAGGCTACACCTTC
>-|TRBD2|TRBV18|TRBJ2-3|18
CASSPVASGAPRSDTQYF
TGTGCCAGCTCACCAGTGGCTAGCGGCGCACCTAGATCAGATACGCAGTATTTT
>-|TRBD1|TRBV27|TRBJ2-5|17
CASSPVRPRTGQETQYF
TGTGCCAGCAGTCCCGTCAGACCCCGGACAGGGCAAGAGACCCAGTACTTC
>-|-|TRBV6-2/TRBV6-3|TRBJ1-2|14
CASSYGGTGRGYTF
TGTGCCAGCAGTTACGGCGGGACTGGTAGGGGCTACACCTTC
>few|-|TRBV7-8|TRBJ2-7|14
CASSLVQVSYEQYF
TGTGCCAGCAGCTTAGTACAGGTATCCTACGAGCAGTACTTC
>few|-|TRBV13|TRBJ2-7|12
CASSLRDYEQYF
TGTGCCAGCAGCTTACGGGACTACGAGCAGTACTTC
>-|-|TRBV19|TRBJ1-1|17
CASSIEGYRSMNTEAFF
TGTGCCAGTAGTATAGAGGGATACAGGAGCATGAACACTGAAGCTTTCTTT
>-|TRBD1|TRBV28|TRBJ1-1|20
CASEALAYGTGGFGNTEAFF
TGTGCCAGCGAAGCGCTGGCGTACGGGACAGGGGGCTTTGGGAACACTGAAGCTTTCTTT
>once|-|TRBV5-1|TRBJ2-3|14
CASSLFMGPDTQYF
TGCGCCAGCAGCTTGTTTATGGGGCCAGATACGCAGTATTTT
>-|-|TRBV6-5|TRBJ1-6|16
CASSYGERAYNSPLHF
TGTGCCAGCAGTTACGGGGAGAGGGCTTATAATTCACCCCTCCACTTT
>-|-|TRBV15|TRBJ1-4|13
CATSPRVGEKLFF
TGTGCCACTTCTCCCAGGGTGGGGGAAAAACTGTTTTTT
>-|TRBD1|TRBV7-2|TRBJ2-7|16
CASSFAGGIPNYEQYF
TGTGCCAGCAGCTTCGCAGGGGGTATACCCAACTACGAGCAGTACTTC
>-|TRBD1|TRBV2|TRBJ2-1|15
CASSDRGPSYNEQFF
TGTGCCAGCAGCGACAGGGGGCCTTCCTACAATGAGCAGTTCTTC
>-|-|TRBV5-4|TRBJ2-2|15
CASSPMAGNTGELFF
TGTGCCAGCAGCCCCATGGCAGGGAACACCGGGGAGCTGTTTTTT
>-|-|TRBV12-3/TRBV12-4|TRBJ2-2|12
CASSSRTGELFF
TGTGCCAGCAGCTCGCGGACCGGGGAGCTGTTTTTT
>once|TRBD1|TRBV28|TRBJ1-4|15
CASSLFWDRVEKLFF
TGTGCCAGCAGTTTATTTTGGGACAGGGTAGAAAAACTGTTTTTT
>-|-|TRBV7-9|TRBJ2-5|13
CASSRGQQETQYF
TGTGCCAGCAGCCGCGGACAGCAAGAGACCCAGTACTTC
>-|-|TRBV28|TRBJ1-4|11
CASSLPGKLFF
TGTGCCAGCAGTTTGCCCGGAAAACTGTTTTTT
>-|TRBD2|TRBV6-5|TRBJ2-1|15
CASRPIAGGLNEQFF
TGTGCCAGCAGGCCCATAGCGGGGGGGCTCAATGAGCAGTTCTTC
>few|-|TRBV7-9|TRBJ2-5|12
CASSLRVETQYF
TGTGCCAGCAGCTTAAGAGTCGAGACCCAGTACTTC
>-|-|TRBV11-2|TRBJ2-1|15
CASSLAGGMYNEQFF
TGTGCCAGCAGCTTAGCGGGGGGCATGTACAATGAGCAGTTCTTC
>-|-|TRBV6-4|TRBJ1-5|12
CASSERGGPQHF
TGTGCCAGCAGTGAGCGGGGGGGGCCCCAGCATTTT
>-|-|TRBV5-1|TRBJ2-5|14
CASSLVQGMETQYF
TGCGCCAGCAGCTTGGTCCAGGGGATGGAGACCCAGTACTTC
>-|TRBD2|TRBV4-2|TRBJ2-3|19
CASSQDLLSSGAGTDTQYF
TGTGCCAGCAGCCAAGATCTCCTCTCTAGCGGCGCCGGCACAGATACGCAGTATTTT
>-|TRBD1|TRBV7-9|TRBJ1-1|14
CASSSGQGITEAFF
TGTGCCAGCAGCTCAGGACAGGGGATCACTGAAGCTTTCTTT
>few|-|TRBV30|TRBJ2-7|13
CAWSRGSSYEQYF
TGTGCCTGGAGTCGGGGAAGCTCCTACGAGCAGTACTTC
>once|-|TRBV12-3/TRBV12-4|TRBJ2-3|11
CASSSSYTQYF
TGTGCCAGCAGCAGTTCTTATACGCAGTATTTT
>-|TRBD1|TRBV5-1|TRBJ2-7|18
CASSLGAGRTGSTYEQYF
TGCGCCAGCAGCTTGGGAGCAGGGAGGACAGGGAGTACATACGAGCAGTACTTC
>-|TRBD2|TRBV5-1|TRBJ2-1|14
CASSREGPYNEQFF
TGCGCCAGCAGCCGGGAGGGACCCTACAATGAGCAGTTCTTC
>-|-|TRBV6-1|TRBJ1-5|13
CASTSGGNQPQHF
TGTGCCAGCACGTCTGGGGGGAATCAGCCCCAGCATTTT
>-|-|TRBV5-1|TRBJ1-1|13
CASSLNVGGEAFF
TGCGCCAGCAGCTTAAATGTGGGAGGGGAAGCTTTCTTT
>-|-|TRBV28|TRBJ1-1|14
CASRNVGRNTEAFF
TGTGCCAGCAGGAATGTCGGGAGGAACACTGAAGCTTTCTTT
>-|TRBD1|TRBV19|TRBJ2-6|17
CASSRTGLPSGANVLTF
TGTGCCAGTAGTAGGACAGGCCTGCCTTCTGGGGCCAACGTCCTGACTTTC
>-|TRBD1|TRBV10-1|TRBJ2-2|16
CASSETGGANTGELFF
TGCGCCAGCAGTGAAACAGGGGGCGCGAACACCGGGGAGCTGTTTTTT
>-|-|TRBV29-1|TRBJ1-2|14
CSAQTVQGSYGYTF
TGCAGCGCCCAAACAGTACAGGGATCCTATGGCTACACCTTC
>-|TRBD1|TRBV5-6|TRBJ1-1|14
CASSLRQGNTEAFF
TGTGCCAGCAGCTTGCGACAGGGGAACACTGAAGCTTTCTTT
>-|-|TRBV10-2|TRBJ2-5|15
CASSESKSGFGTQYF
TGCGCCAGCAGTGAGTCGAAGTCAGGCTTTGGGACCCAGTACTTC
>-|-|TRBV6-1|TRBJ1-3|15
CASSEQALSGNTIYF
TGTGCCAGCAGTGAACAGGCTCTCTCTGGAAACACCATATATTTT
>-|TRBD1|TRBV6-1|TRBJ1-3|15
CASSDMTGRGNTIYF
TGTGCCAGCAGTGACATGACAGGGAGAGGAAACACCATATATTTT